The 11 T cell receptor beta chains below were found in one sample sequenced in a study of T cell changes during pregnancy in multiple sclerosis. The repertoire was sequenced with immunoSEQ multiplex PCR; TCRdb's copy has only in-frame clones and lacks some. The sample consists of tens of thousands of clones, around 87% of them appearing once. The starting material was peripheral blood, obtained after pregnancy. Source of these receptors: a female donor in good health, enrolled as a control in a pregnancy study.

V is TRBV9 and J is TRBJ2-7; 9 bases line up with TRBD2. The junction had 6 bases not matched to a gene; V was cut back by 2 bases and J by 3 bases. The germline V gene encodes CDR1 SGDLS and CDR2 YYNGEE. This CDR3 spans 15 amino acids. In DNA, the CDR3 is TGTGCCAGCAGCGTCAGCGGGGGGCCCGTCTACGAGCAGTACTTC. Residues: CASSVSGGPVYEQYF.

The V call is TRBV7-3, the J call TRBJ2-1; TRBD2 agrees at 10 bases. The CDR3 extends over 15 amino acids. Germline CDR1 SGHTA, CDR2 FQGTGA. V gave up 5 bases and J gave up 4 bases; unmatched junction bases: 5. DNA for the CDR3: TGTGCCAGCAGCCCCGTACTAGCGGGGTACAATGAGCAGTTCTTC. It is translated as CASSPVLAGYNEQFF.

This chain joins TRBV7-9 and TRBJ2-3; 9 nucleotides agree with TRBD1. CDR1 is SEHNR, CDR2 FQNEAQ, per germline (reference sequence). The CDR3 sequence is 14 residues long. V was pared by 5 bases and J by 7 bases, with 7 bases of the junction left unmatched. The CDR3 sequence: CASSPPDRGHTQYF. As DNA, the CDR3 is TGTGCCAGCAGCCCCCCGGACAGGGGACATACGCAGTATTTT.

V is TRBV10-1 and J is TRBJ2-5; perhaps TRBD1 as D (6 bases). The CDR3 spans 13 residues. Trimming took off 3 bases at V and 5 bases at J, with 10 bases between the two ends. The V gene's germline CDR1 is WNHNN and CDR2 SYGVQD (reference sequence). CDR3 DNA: TGCGCCAGCAGTGATGGGGGCCGGGAGACCCAGTACTTC. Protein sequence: CASSDGGRETQYF.

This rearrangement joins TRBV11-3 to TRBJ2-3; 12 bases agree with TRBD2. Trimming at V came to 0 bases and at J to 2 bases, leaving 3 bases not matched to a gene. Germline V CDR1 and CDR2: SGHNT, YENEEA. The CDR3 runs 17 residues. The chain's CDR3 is CASSLDPSGGATDTQYF. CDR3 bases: TGTGCCAGCAGCTTAGACCCTAGCGGGGGGGCCACAGATACGCAGTATTTT.

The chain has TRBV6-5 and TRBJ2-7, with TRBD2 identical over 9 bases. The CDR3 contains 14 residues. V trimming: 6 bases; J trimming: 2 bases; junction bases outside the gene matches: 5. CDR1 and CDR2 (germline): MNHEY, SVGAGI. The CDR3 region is CASRRTSAAYEQYF. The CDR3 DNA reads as TGTGCCAGCAGAAGGACTAGCGCCGCCTACGAGCAGTACTTC.

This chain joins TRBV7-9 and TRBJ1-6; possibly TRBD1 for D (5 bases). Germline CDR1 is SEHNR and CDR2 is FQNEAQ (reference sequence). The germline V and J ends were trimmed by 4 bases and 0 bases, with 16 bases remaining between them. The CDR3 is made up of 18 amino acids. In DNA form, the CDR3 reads TGTGCCAGCAGCTGGGGTAAGGGGCTAAGCTCCTATAATTCACCCCTCCACTTT. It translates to CASSWGKGLSSYNSPLHF. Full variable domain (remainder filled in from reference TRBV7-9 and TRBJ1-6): DTGVSQNPRHKITKRGQNVTFRCDPISEHNRLYWYRQTLGQGPEFLTYFQNEAQLEKSRLLSDRFSAERPKGSFSTLEIQRTEQGDSAMYLCASSWGKGLSSYNSPLHFGNGTRLTVT.

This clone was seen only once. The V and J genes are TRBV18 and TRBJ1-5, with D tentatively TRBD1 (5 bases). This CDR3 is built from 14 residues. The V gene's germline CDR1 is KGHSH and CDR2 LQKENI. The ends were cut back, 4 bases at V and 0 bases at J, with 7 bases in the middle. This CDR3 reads CASSRRDSNQPQHF. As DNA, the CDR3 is TGTGCCAGCTCACGCAGGGATAGCAATCAGCCCCAGCATTTT.

DNA of the CDR3: TGTGCCAGCAGCCGGACAGGGGGCGCTTCCGGGGAGCTGTTTTTT. Protein sequence: CASSRTGGASGELFF. The V gene is TRBV6-1, the J gene TRBJ2-2; 11 bases match TRBD1. V lost 6 bases, J lost 6 bases, and 6 bases stayed unmatched. The CDR3 consists of 15 residues. From germline, CDR1 is MNHNS and CDR2 SASEGT.

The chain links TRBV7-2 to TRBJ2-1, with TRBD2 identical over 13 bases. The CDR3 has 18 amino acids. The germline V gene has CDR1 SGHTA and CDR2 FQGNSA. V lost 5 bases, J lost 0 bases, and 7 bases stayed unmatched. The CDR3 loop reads CASSPTSGGPSSYNEQFF. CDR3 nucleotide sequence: TGTGCCAGCAGCCCGACTAGCGGGGGGCCGAGCTCCTACAATGAGCAGTTCTTC.

The CDR3 nucleotides are TGTGCCAGCAGCCATCGGACTAGCGGGAGGGTAGACTACGAGCAGTACTTC. It codes for CASSHRTSGRVDYEQYF. The chain recombines TRBV7-6 with TRBJ2-7; the match to TRBD2 covers 15 bases. This CDR3 is 17 amino acids long. V trimming: 5 bases; J trimming: 3 bases; junction bases outside the gene matches: 8. Per the germline V gene, CDR1 is SGHVS and CDR2 is FNYEAQ.